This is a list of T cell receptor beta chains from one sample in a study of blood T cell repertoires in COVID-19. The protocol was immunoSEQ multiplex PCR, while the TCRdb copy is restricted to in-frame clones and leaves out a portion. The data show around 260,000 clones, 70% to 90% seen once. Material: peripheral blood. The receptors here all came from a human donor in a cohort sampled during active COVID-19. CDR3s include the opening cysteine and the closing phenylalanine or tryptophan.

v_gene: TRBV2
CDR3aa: CASSGTSGREGQYF

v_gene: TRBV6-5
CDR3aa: CASRKLGADGYTF

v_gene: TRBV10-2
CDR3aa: CASSERGDTDTQYF

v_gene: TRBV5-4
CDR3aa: CASSLIAVTDTQYF

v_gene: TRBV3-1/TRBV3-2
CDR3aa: CASSQAGFSYEQYF

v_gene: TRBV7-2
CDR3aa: CASSSSGGAKETQYF

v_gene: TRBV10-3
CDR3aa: CAIRGSGVSSYEQYF

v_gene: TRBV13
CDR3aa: CASSLGFVPRRYEQYF

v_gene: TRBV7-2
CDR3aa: CASSLSSGTSGPYYF

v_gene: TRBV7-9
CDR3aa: CASSLETGTNEKLFF

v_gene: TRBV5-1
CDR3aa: CASSLAAGLDYEQYF

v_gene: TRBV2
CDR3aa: CASGLAGGSDTQYF

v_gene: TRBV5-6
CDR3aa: CASSFYGLAQETQYF

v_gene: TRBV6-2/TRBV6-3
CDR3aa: CASSYITPGQALSGNTIYF

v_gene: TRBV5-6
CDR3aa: CASSLDILVSEAFF

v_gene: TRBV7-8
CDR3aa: CASSLSTGPYEQYF

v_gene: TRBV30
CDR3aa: CAWGAGGQIYEQYF

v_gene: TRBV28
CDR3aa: CASSAGPGPQGNTEAFF

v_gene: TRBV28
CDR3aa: CASRSPTGQGSYNEQFF

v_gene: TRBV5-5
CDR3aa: CASSLTVGDTGELFF

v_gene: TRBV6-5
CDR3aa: CASSPGTVNTEAFF

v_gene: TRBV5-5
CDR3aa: CASSASFRGTHQPQHF

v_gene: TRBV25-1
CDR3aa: CASSAWALEKLFF

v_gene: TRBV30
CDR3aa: CAGQGAGANEKLFF

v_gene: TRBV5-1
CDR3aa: CASSPGTSGGPRETQYF

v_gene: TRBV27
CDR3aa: CASSPGRTGSYTF

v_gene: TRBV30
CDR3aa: CAWNPQPGYGYTF

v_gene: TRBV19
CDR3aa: CASSDGTDYGEQYF

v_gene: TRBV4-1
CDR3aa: CASSQDSEAGTPISGNTIYF

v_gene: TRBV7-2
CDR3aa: CASSLAMAGVNEQYF

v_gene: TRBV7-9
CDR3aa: CAVQGLADNYEQYF

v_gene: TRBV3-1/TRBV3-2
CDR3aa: CASSQAGGTEAFF

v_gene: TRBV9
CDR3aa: CASGWDRDTEAFF

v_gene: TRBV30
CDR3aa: CAWSVRVEQFF

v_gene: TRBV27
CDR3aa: CASRFQSGKTGTSYNSPLHF

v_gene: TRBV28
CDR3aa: CASSSVPSSGNTIYF

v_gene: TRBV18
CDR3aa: CASSPLAGLNTEAFF

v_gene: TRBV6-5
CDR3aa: CASSSQQGKGTEAFF

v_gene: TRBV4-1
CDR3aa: CASSQPRLAVREQYF

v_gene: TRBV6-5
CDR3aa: CASSRPQGRTEAFF

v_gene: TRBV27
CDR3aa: CASSKGSGRYEQFF

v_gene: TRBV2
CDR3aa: CASSESRYEQYF

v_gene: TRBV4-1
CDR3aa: CASSHTGSEAFF

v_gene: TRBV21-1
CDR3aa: CASSKARDRGLLNSPLHF

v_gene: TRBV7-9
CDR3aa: CASSIVAGATGELFF

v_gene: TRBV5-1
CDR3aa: CASSLNGQVDGEAFF

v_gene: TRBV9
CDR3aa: CASSVGQGYGYTF

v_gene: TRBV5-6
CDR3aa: CASSLWGGGNQPQHF

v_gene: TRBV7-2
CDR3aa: CASSLPQNTEAFF

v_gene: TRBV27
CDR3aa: CASSPRGDYEQYF

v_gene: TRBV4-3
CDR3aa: CASSQVEGSTDTQYF

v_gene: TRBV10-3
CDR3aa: CAIRSLDRGPGNTIYF

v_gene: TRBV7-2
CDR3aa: CASSLASVIGNTIYF

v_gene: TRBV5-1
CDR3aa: CASSRSGGENTEAFF

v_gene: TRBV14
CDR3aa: CASSQEAGPGVEQFF

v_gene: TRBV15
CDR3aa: CATIVATNEKLFF

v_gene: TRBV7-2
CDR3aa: CASSLTGYYTEAFF